A single sample is the source of the 20 T cell receptor beta chains below, sequenced in a study of response to subunit inactivated influenza vaccine (dated by TCRdb to 2016 to 2019). The library was built by means of RT-PCR. Sequencer: Illumina HiSeq 2500. The public reads were reprocessed in TCRdb via fastp at Q25 and MiXCR, keeping in-frame beta chains. When rows share a CDR3 protein, they turn into one entry using the most common DNA and genes. Recorded for this sample are hundreds of thousands of distinct CDR3 sequences; approximately 7.1% of them occurred a single time. The top ten clonotypes cover roughly 13% of the sample. The sample was PBMCs from blood, taken about 23 months after vaccination. These receptors came from a man aged 45-69 years who received an inactivated influenza vaccine. Donor details come from another sample of the same person, matched by shared clones.

The table lists this clonotype with many counts. V and J are TRBV6-5 and TRBJ2-3, with TRBD2 identical over 9 bases. Germline V gene lookup returns CDR1 MNHEY and CDR2 SVGAGI. Germline trimming cut 0 bases from V and 5 bases from J; bases unmatched to any gene: 6. CDR3 size: 16 residues. CDR3 bases: TGTGCCAGCAGTTACTCTGGCGGGGGGGCCAAAGATACGCAGTATTTT. This sequence encodes CASSYSGGGAKDTQYF.

This clonotype occurred many times. This chain links TRBV20-1 with TRBJ2-1; D might be TRBD1 (5 bases). Per the germline V gene, CDR1 is DFQATT and CDR2 is SNEGSKA (reference sequence). This CDR3 comprises 13 residues. Between the trimmed V and J ends, which lost 3 bases and 15 bases, there was a span of 21 bases. The CDR3 protein is CSARTLTEVIPFF. Here the CDR3 DNA reads TGCAGTGCTAGGACCCTGACAGAAGTTATCCCGTTCTTC.

This clonotype was counted ten times or more. J is TRBJ2-1 and V is TRBV29-1, with 9 bases identical to TRBD1. V lost 7 bases to trimming and J lost 3 bases; unmatched junction nucleotides: 10. This CDR3 contains 15 residues. Germline CDR1 SQVTM, CDR2 ANQGSEA. CDR3: CSALTGTGNYNEQFF. The CDR3 DNA reads TGCAGCGCCTTAACCGGGACAGGGAACTACAATGAGCAGTTCTTC.

V usage is TRBV3-1 and J usage is TRBJ1-1; D not resolved. The germline V and J ends were trimmed by 4 bases and 11 bases, with 17 bases remaining between them. Germline CDR1 is LGHDT and CDR2 is YNNKEL (reference sequence). The CDR3 length is 13 residues. DNA for the CDR3: TGTGCCAGCAGCCCCTTCGGAGGATCCGAGGCTTTCTTT. Translated, it gives CASSPFGGSEAFF.

The chain uses TRBV11-3 and TRBJ2-7; no clear D gene. The germline V and J ends were trimmed by 3 bases and 0 bases, with 9 bases remaining between them. Germline-derived CDR1 and CDR2 are SGHNT and YENEEA. This CDR3 contains 14 residues. CDR3 in DNA: TGTGCCAGCAGCTTTGGACCCCTCTCCTACGAGCAGTACTTC. It translates to CASSFGPLSYEQYF.

This clonotype was recorded many times. The chain recombines TRBV20-1 with TRBJ1-1; D unresolved. Trimming cost V 2 bases and J 2 bases, with 6 bases left between them. Germline CDR1 DFQATT, CDR2 SNEGSKA (reference sequence). This CDR3 region has 12 residues. The CDR3 DNA follows: TGCAGTGCTAGACAGACCAACACTGAAGCTTTCTTT. This codes for CSARQTNTEAFF.

DNA for the CDR3: TGTGCCAGCAGCCAAGTCTCCACGGGTGGCTACACCTTC. Amino acid sequence: CASSQVSTGGYTF. This chain joins TRBV3-1 and TRBJ1-2; no clear D gene. CDR3 length: 13 residues. The V end was cut by 1 base, the J end by 7 bases, with 10 bases between. Per germline, CDR1 LGHDT and CDR2 YNNKEL (reference sequence).

This clonotype came up many times. V and J are TRBV5-1 and TRBJ2-1; D is uncertain. In germline, CDR1 is SGHRS, CDR2 YFSETQ. Trimming stripped 4 bases from V and 7 bases from J, with 12 bases between. The CDR3 spans 13 residues. CDR3 residues: CASSQMDGNEQFF. The CDR3 DNA reads as TGCGCCAGCAGCCAAATGGACGGGAATGAGCAGTTCTTC.

The J gene is TRBJ2-7, the V gene TRBV6-2 or TRBV6-3; 12 nucleotides line up with TRBD2. The ends lost 10 bases at V and 3 bases at J; junction bases unmatched: 4. Germline V gene lookup returns CDR1 MNHEY and CDR2 SVGEGT. CDR3 length equals 13 residues. The CDR3 region has the DNA TGTGCCACCCAACTAGCGGGAGGCTACGAGCAGTACTTC. Translation gives CATQLAGGYEQYF.

Ten or more counts support this clonotype. This rearrangement joins TRBV12-3 or TRBV12-4 to TRBJ1-3, with D possibly matching TRBD1 (5 bases). Trimming stripped 1 base from V and 2 bases from J, with 9 bases between. CDR3 length: 15 amino acids. The CDR3 region has the DNA TGTGCCAGCAGTTTAGGGGACGCTACTGGAAACACCATATATTTT. Its translation: CASSLGDATGNTIYF.

Many counts were recorded for this clonotype. The chain uses TRBV10-3 and TRBJ1-1, with D unresolved. V lost 1 base and J 1 base, leaving 10 bases between the germline ends. CDR1 and CDR2 from the germline V gene are ENHRY and SYGVKD. The CDR3 has 15 amino acids. The CDR3 bases are TGTGCCATCAGTGAGTTTGAGGGCCCGAACACTGAAGCTTTCTTT. It is translated as CAISEFEGPNTEAFF.

This clonotype was seen many times. This chain uses TRBV15 with TRBJ2-2, with D hard to call. The CDR3 length is 13 residues. Germline-derived CDR1 and CDR2 are LNHNV and YYDKDF (reference sequence). Trimming left V 1 base short and J 7 bases short, with 7 bases between. The chain's CDR3 is CATSRVEHGELFF. The CDR3 DNA sequence: TGTGCCACCAGCAGAGTCGAGCACGGGGAGCTGTTTTTT.

The chain couples TRBV20-1 to TRBJ2-1; D uncertain. The V gene's germline CDR1 is DFQATT and CDR2 SNEGSKA (reference sequence). The CDR3 is 14 amino acids. The V end was cut by 1 base, the J end by 10 bases, with 17 bases between. CDR3 in amino acids: CSARAPVRYEEQFF. The CDR3 region has the DNA TGCAGTGCTAGAGCCCCTGTCAGGTACGAGGAGCAGTTCTTC.

This clonotype was observed many times. The rearrangement links TRBV7-2 to TRBJ2-3, with a possible D match to TRBD2 (6 bases). The CDR3 has 14 residues. Trimming stripped 0 bases from V and 4 bases from J, with 8 bases between. Germline lookup yields CDR1 SGHTA and CDR2 FQGNSA. The CDR3: CASSLASGADTQYF. The CDR3 DNA is TGTGCCAGCAGCTTAGCTTCGGGGGCAGATACGCAGTATTTT.

This clonotype occurred many times. This rearrangement joins TRBV10-1 to TRBJ1-1, with D unclear. Per the germline V gene, CDR1 is WNHNN and CDR2 is SYGVQD (reference sequence). Trimming took off 6 bases at V and 7 bases at J, with 15 bases between the two ends. The CDR3 has 13 amino acids. CDR3 nucleotides: TGCGCCAGCAGGTTGGGCGTGGATGGTGAAGCTTTCTTT. It yields the protein CASRLGVDGEAFF.

This clonotype was recorded a few times. V gene TRBV5-1 combines with J gene TRBJ2-3; 10 bases align to TRBD2. The trim removed 3 bases at V and 5 bases at J, leaving 6 bases unmatched. This CDR3 is built from 15 residues. CDR1 is SGHRS, CDR2 YFSETQ, per germline. The CDR3 DNA reads as TGCGCCAGCAGCTCGGGACTAGCGTCGATAGATACGCAGTATTTT. It encodes CASSSGLASIDTQYF.

This clonotype was counted only a few times. V and J are TRBV7-9 and TRBJ2-7; no clear D gene. The CDR3 loop spans 15 amino acids. Germline values: CDR1 SEHNR, CDR2 FQNEAQ (reference sequence). Trimming pared 0 bases from V and 4 bases from J, leaving 13 bases between. The chain's CDR3 is CASSLASLGIYEQYF. In DNA, the CDR3 is TGTGCCAGCAGCTTAGCGTCCCTGGGTATTTACGAGCAGTACTTC.

This clonotype was detected many times. This CDR3 reads CASSPPIRVGYGYTF. The CDR3, as DNA: TGTGCCAGCAGCCCCCCCATCCGAGTAGGGTATGGCTACACCTTC. The chain is built from TRBV7-9 and TRBJ1-2; no firm D call. V lost 5 bases to trimming and J lost 5 bases, with 18 bases between them. Germline CDR1 SEHNR, CDR2 FQNEAQ (reference sequence). The CDR3 has 15 amino acids.

This clonotype came up a few times. The rearrangement links TRBV20-1 to TRBJ2-6; no firm D call. The CDR3 sequence is 14 residues long. V was trimmed by 6 bases and J by 0 bases, leaving 9 bases between them. Germline V CDR1 and CDR2: DFQATT, SNEGSKA (reference sequence). CDR3 in amino acids: CSATDTSGANVLTF. CDR3 DNA: TGCAGTGCGACCGACACCTCTGGGGCCAACGTCCTGACTTTC.

This clonotype was detected ten times or more. The rearrangement uses TRBV12-3 or TRBV12-4 and TRBJ2-1; weak D call: TRBD2 (5 bases). CDR3 length: 13 amino acids. With 3 bases removed from V and 6 bases from J, the gap between germline ends came to 9 bases. The CDR3 nucleotides read TGTGCCAGCAGTTTGAGGGTACCCAATGAGCAGTTCTTC. Translating gives CASSLRVPNEQFF.